The clone carrying this T cell receptor (beta chain) came up many times. The antigen is unknown. Extraction of PBMCs used 8.5 to 10 ml of fresh peripheral blood. These data are taken from a study of T cells in Graves' hyperthyroidism and ophthalmopathy. On the study more broadly: Prior to any treatment, at the point of initial diagnosis, peripheral blood was collected.

Per germline, CDR1 SGDLS and CDR2 YYNGEE. This CDR3 contains 15 residues. Germline trimming cut 0 bases from V and 2 bases from J; bases unmatched to any gene: 4. Study-wide findings and caveats: By a 13 V-J model, ophthalmopathy was set apart from stable hyperthyroidism. Ophthalmopathy was predicted by the model a median of about 6.5 months ahead of onset.

RNA transcripts served as the template for amplifying TCR beta CDR3 regions. The HTBI primer set was used in a first-round RT-PCR of the TCR CDR3. TCRdb passed the multiplex PCR reads through MiXCR, listing each CDR3 protein once. The data show about 400,000 distinct CDR3 sequences, roughly 13% seen once. The sample comprised blood. This sequence was found in a man aged 50-60 years with Graves' ophthalmopathy. The V and J genes are TRBV9 and TRBJ1-1; 7 bases agree with TRBD1. CDR3 in DNA: TGTGCCAGCAGCGTAGACGGGACAGCCAACACTGAAGCTTTCTTT. Its protein product is CASSVDGTANTEAFF.